These 28 T cell receptor beta chains share one sample of origin, sequenced in a study of identical twins (dated by TCRdb to the mid-2010s). Libraries were constructed by 5' RACE. The sample was run on an Illumina HiSeq 2000. TCRdb reanalyzed the raw reads on its own, using fastp at Q25 for trimming and MiXCR for clone calling, and kept in-frame beta chains. Rows are unified per CDR3 protein, each entry keeping the most common DNA and genes. The sample records about 700,000 distinct CDR3 sequences, less than 7% of which are singletons. Around 1.7% of the sample is taken by the ten largest. The material sequenced was naive T cells sorted from blood. Per the publication, the cell subset or site label means: cells isolated with a human naive T-cell isolation kit. All receptors derive from a man between 18 and 29 years old in good health.

This clonotype came up many times. The V call is TRBV29-1, the J call TRBJ2-1; 8 bases are a match to TRBD1. There are 14 residues in the CDR3. Germline-derived CDR1 and CDR2 are SQVTM and ANQGSEA. Unmatched junction bases numbered 13, after V lost 7 bases and J lost 8 bases. CDR3 sequence: CSAQMSGTGHEQFF. As DNA, the CDR3 is TGCAGCGCGCAAATGTCCGGGACAGGACATGAGCAGTTCTTC.

This clonotype was recorded many times. The chain has TRBV11-2 and TRBJ2-2; 9 bases map to TRBD2. Per germline, CDR1 SGHAT and CDR2 FQNNGV. The length of the CDR3 is 18 residues. Trimming at V came to 3 bases and at J to 5 bases, leaving 13 bases not matched to a gene. DNA for the CDR3: TGTGCCAGCAGCTTTAGACTAGCGGAAGGTTGGAGGACCGGGGAGCTGTTTTTT. Translation gives CASSFRLAEGWRTGELFF.

This clonotype has a count of ten or more. The chain recombines TRBV24-1 with TRBJ1-5; D gene ambiguous. The CDR3 totals 13 residues. Per the germline V gene, CDR1 is KGHDR and CDR2 is SFDVKD. V was trimmed by 5 bases and J by 7 bases, leaving 11 bases between them. CDR3 DNA sequence: TGTGCCACCAGTGTAGGAGGAAGGCAGCCCCAGCATTTT. Translation gives CATSVGGRQPQHF.

The chain uses TRBV15 and TRBJ2-5; D is undetermined. Trimming cost V 0 bases and J 5 bases, with 7 bases left between them. Germline lookup yields CDR1 LNHNV and CDR2 YYDKDF (reference sequence). The CDR3 sequence is 13 residues long. CDR3 amino acids: CATSRDRRETQYF. CDR3 sequence (DNA): TGTGCCACCAGCAGAGATCGCCGGGAGACCCAGTACTTC.

For this clonotype: This clone may be a read error of a much larger clone one base away. This chain uses TRBV4-1 with TRBJ2-5; TRBD2 aligns across 10 bases. J lost 6 bases, V lost 0 bases, and 16 bases had no gene match. Per the germline V gene, CDR1 is MGHRA and CDR2 is YSYEKL. CDR3 length equals 19 residues. CDR3 loop: CASSQDQREGLLASQTQYF. In DNA, the CDR3 is TGCGCCAGCAGCCAAGATCAGCGGGAGGGCCTTCTGGCGTCGCAGACCCAGTACTTC.

This clonotype was found a few times. Germline is not matched at one junction end, which may reflect a read error. This chain uses TRBV11-2 with TRBJ2-1, with a tentative D call TRBD1 (6 bases). Germline-derived CDR1 and CDR2 are SGHAT and FQNNGV. This CDR3 spans 15 amino acids. CDR3 DNA sequence: TGTGCCAGCAGTTTAGGGGCCAGGGGCTACAATGAGCAGTTCTTC. This gives the protein CASSLGARGYNEQFF.

This clonotype showed up just a few times. The J gene is TRBJ2-5, the V gene TRBV3-1; TRBD2 matches at 10 bases. The CDR3 has 15 amino acids. The V gene's germline CDR1 is LGHDT and CDR2 YNNKEL (reference sequence). The trim removed 1 base at V and 6 bases at J, leaving 5 bases unmatched. The CDR3 here is CASSQGLAGAQTQYF. Here the CDR3 DNA reads TGTGCCAGCAGCCAAGGCCTAGCGGGAGCCCAGACCCAGTACTTC.

The rearrangement joins TRBV12-3 or TRBV12-4 to TRBJ1-5; D might be TRBD1 (5 bases). V lost 3 bases and J 3 bases, leaving 15 bases between the germline ends. The CDR3 is 16 residues long. The CDR3 loop reads CASSLRRGRYNQPQHF. As DNA, the CDR3 is TGTGCCAGCAGTTTGAGGCGGGGACGTTACAATCAGCCCCAGCATTTT.

This clonotype was seen at least ten times. The V call is TRBV5-1, the J call TRBJ2-3; possibly TRBD1 for D (6 bases). The ends were cut back, 7 bases at V and 0 bases at J, with 12 bases in the middle. Germline values: CDR1 SGHRS, CDR2 YFSETQ. The CDR3 is 14 amino acids. CDR3 region: CASFVDRSTDTQYF. DNA of the CDR3: TGCGCCAGCTTCGTGGACAGAAGCACAGATACGCAGTATTTT.

J is TRBJ2-5 and V is TRBV10-3, with a weak D call TRBD1 (6 bases). Trimming removed 11 bases from V and 5 bases from J, with 18 bases in between. CDR3 length: 13 amino acids. Germline CDR1 ENHRY, CDR2 SYGVKD. CDR3 in amino acids: CAADRGRGETQYF. The DNA for the CDR3 is TGTGCCGCCGATAGGGGGAGAGGGGAGACCCAGTACTTC.

This clonotype was seen a handful of times. The rearrangement links TRBV7-8 to TRBJ2-1; D may be TRBD1 (6 bases). Trimming left V 10 bases short and J 8 bases short, with 24 bases between. This CDR3 has 15 residues. CDR1 and CDR2 (germline): SGHVS, FQNEAQ. Here the CDR3 reads CATLRGRLLRDEQFF. CDR3 sequence (DNA): TGTGCCACCCTCAGGGGACGTCTCCTTCGGGATGAGCAGTTCTTC.

This clonotype showed up many times. DNA of the CDR3: TGTGCCAGCAGTCCAAAAGCCGGGACTAGCGGGATCTACAATGAGCAGTTCTTC. This sequence encodes CASSPKAGTSGIYNEQFF. The chain is built from TRBV27 and TRBJ2-1; 13 bases are a match to TRBD2. The CDR3 has 18 residues. V was pared by 5 bases and J by 3 bases, with 10 bases of the junction left unmatched. The germline CDR1 and CDR2 sequences are MNHEY and SMNVEV (reference sequence).

This chain links TRBV12-3 or TRBV12-4 with TRBJ1-2; D is perhaps TRBD1 (5 bases). The CDR3 contains 14 residues. V lost 3 bases and J lost 7, with 15 bases in between. The CDR3 bases are TGTGCCAGCAGTTTCAGGAGGGGCGTCGGTGGCTACACCTTC. Its protein is CASSFRRGVGGYTF.

There are many counts of this clonotype. V usage is TRBV29-1 and J usage is TRBJ1-2, with unresolved D. CDR1 and CDR2 from the germline V gene are SQVTM and ANQGSEA. The V end was cut by 3 bases, the J end by 8 bases, with 16 bases between. CDR3 size: 13 residues. Here the CDR3 DNA reads TGCAGCGTTGAGAAAAATTTGATAGAGGGCTACACCTTC. Protein: CSVEKNLIEGYTF.

This clonotype was recorded many times. The chain joins TRBV12-3 or TRBV12-4 to TRBJ1-2; D perhaps matches TRBD1 (5 bases). V lost 2 bases and J 7 bases, leaving 11 bases between the germline ends. The CDR3 has 13 amino acids. Here the CDR3 reads CASSLQGSRGYTF. The CDR3 DNA reads as TGTGCCAGCAGTTTACAGGGTTCGCGTGGCTACACCTTC.

This clonotype showed up many times. The rearrangement joins TRBV7-9 to TRBJ2-5; 7 bases are a match to TRBD2. The CDR3 is 16 residues long. Germline CDR1 reads SEHNR; CDR2 reads FQNEAQ (reference sequence). V shed 1 base and J 1 base; nucleotides not matched to a gene: 6. The CDR3 sequence: CASSLVGGGTQETQYF. DNA of the CDR3: TGTGCCAGCAGCTTAGTTGGGGGGGGTACCCAAGAGACCCAGTACTTC.

This clonotype was counted only a few times. The chain is built from TRBV6-2 or TRBV6-3 and TRBJ1-5; D remains ambiguous. The CDR3 length is 14 residues. Between the trimmed V and J ends, which lost 2 bases and 2 bases, there was a span of 7 bases. Germline values: CDR1 MNHEY, CDR2 SVGEGT. The CDR3: CASSYAGGNQPQHF. The CDR3 region has the DNA TGTGCCAGCAGTTACGCCGGGGGCAATCAGCCCCAGCATTTT.

This clonotype was detected ten times or more. The rearrangement uses TRBV9 and TRBJ2-3; the match to TRBD2 covers 12 bases. Germline assignment: CDR1 SGDLS and CDR2 YYNGEE. CDR3 size: 16 residues. J lost 0 bases, V lost 6 bases, and 5 bases had no gene match. The CDR3 DNA reads TGTGCCAGCACCCGGGGGACTAGCGGGAGCACAGATACGCAGTATTTT. As protein: CASTRGTSGSTDTQYF.

The chain carries TRBV5-1 and TRBJ2-3, with TRBD2 matching 9 bases. Germline loops: CDR1 SGHRS, CDR2 YFSETQ. This CDR3 contains 17 residues. The trim removed 1 base at V and 4 bases at J, leaving 10 bases unmatched. CDR3 region: CASSLPAGGRAADTQYF. CDR3 DNA sequence: TGCGCCAGCAGCTTGCCGGCGGGAGGGCGTGCCGCAGATACGCAGTATTTT.

At least ten counts were recorded for this clonotype. The gene calls are TRBV28 and TRBJ1-6, with 9 bases aligning to TRBD1. With 3 bases clipped from V and 10 bases from J, the junction kept 4 bases outside the gene matches. Germline-derived CDR1 and CDR2 are MDHEN and SYDVKM. This CDR3 has 14 residues. The CDR3 bases are TGTGCCAGCAGTTTGACAGGGGGTTTGTCACCCCTCCACTTT. Protein product: CASSLTGGLSPLHF.

V gene TRBV10-3 combines with J gene TRBJ2-1; D is unresolved. Germline CDR1 reads ENHRY; CDR2 reads SYGVKD. The CDR3 length is 15 residues. With 1 base removed from V and 0 bases from J, the gap between germline ends came to 7 bases. The CDR3 spells CAISEFGSSYNEQFF. The DNA of the CDR3 is TGTGCCATCAGTGAGTTTGGTAGCTCCTACAATGAGCAGTTCTTC.

The chain joins TRBV7-6 to TRBJ2-1, with a tentative D call TRBD2 (5 bases). The V and J ends lost 1 base and 4 bases respectively, with 14 bases between them. This CDR3 comprises 16 residues. CDR1 and CDR2 from the germline V gene are SGHVS and FNYEAQ. The CDR3, as DNA: TGTGCCAGCAGCTTAGGAGGGCGGCCTCCTTACAATGAGCAGTTCTTC. Encoded protein: CASSLGGRPPYNEQFF.

The table lists this clonotype with many counts. The rearrangement joins TRBV12-3 or TRBV12-4 to TRBJ1-5; TRBD1 is a possible D gene (6 bases). V dropped 5 bases and J dropped 1 base, with 12 bases sitting between them. The CDR3 runs to 15 residues. The DNA for the CDR3 is TGTGCCAGCAGTCTAGGGGACACAAGCAATCAGCCCCAGCATTTT. Amino acid sequence: CASSLGDTSNQPQHF.

This clonotype was seen many times. The chain joins TRBV20-1 to TRBJ2-3; D possibly corresponds to TRBD1 (5 bases). The CDR3 has 15 amino acids. The germline CDR1 and CDR2 sequences are DFQATT and SNEGSKA (reference sequence). V was pared by 0 bases and J by 0 bases, with 10 bases between. CDR3 sequence reads: CSARDGARSTDTQYF. CDR3 nucleotides: TGCAGTGCTAGAGATGGGGCTAGAAGCACAGATACGCAGTATTTT.

This clonotype was seen repeatedly, ten times or more. This chain joins TRBV20-1 and TRBJ1-1; maybe TRBD1 (5 bases). Germline lookup yields CDR1 DFQATT and CDR2 SNEGSKA (reference sequence). Trimming left V 5 bases short and J 0 bases short, with 13 bases between. This CDR3 has 14 amino acids. The CDR3 sequence: CSADLGVLNTEAFF. In DNA form, the CDR3 reads TGCAGTGCTGACCTAGGGGTGTTGAACACTGAAGCTTTCTTT.

This clonotype was detected ten times or more. V is TRBV29-1 and J is TRBJ2-5; 7 bases are shared with TRBD2. Germline CDR1 SQVTM, CDR2 ANQGSEA. This CDR3 contains 12 residues. J was trimmed by 9 bases and V by 3 bases; bases with no gene match: 7. CDR3 nucleotide sequence: TGCAGCGTTGAGGAGATCGGGGGGTCCCAGTACTTC. Its protein product is CSVEEIGGSQYF.

This clonotype was detected a few times. The chain carries TRBV2 and TRBJ2-7; 9 bases align to TRBD1. Trimming at V came to 6 bases and at J to 7 bases, leaving 7 bases not matched to a gene. The CDR3 covers 13 residues. The V gene's germline CDR1 is SNHLY and CDR2 FYNNEI. The CDR3 loop reads CASRDRGVGEQYV. The DNA of the CDR3 is TGTGCCAGCAGGGACAGGGGCGTTGGTGAGCAGTACGTC.

This clonotype was seen ten or more times. The genes are TRBV7-2 and TRBJ2-5; D possibly corresponds to TRBD2 (5 bases). CDR3 length: 16 amino acids. Trimming shortened V by 4 bases and J by 4 bases, and 19 bases separated the two germline ends. Per germline, CDR1 SGHTA and CDR2 FQGNSA. The CDR3 loop is CASSSPLATEGETQYF. CDR3 DNA: TGTGCCAGCAGCTCCCCCCTCGCCACCGAGGGAGAGACCCAGTACTTC.